This T cell receptor (beta chain) was captured in a study of shared clonotypes between healthy human individuals. Study outcomes and limitations: Among donors, clonotype sharing was expected to be affected by sequencing depth.

Method: immunoSEQ multiplex PCR; TCRdb's copy keeps in-frame clones and lacks some. The repertoire consists of about 2.4 million clones, with 93% occurring once and the leading ten covering around 0.4%. All donors were healthy HIV-negative adults lacking recent acute infections or vaccinations. Into CD45RA+ naive and CD45RA-negative memory subsets, the CD4+ cells were split. Note on this clone: Its antigen is currently unknown. Additional DNA sequences in this sample encode the identical CDR3.

The receptor was isolated from a young man in good health. Some clones in this sample may be carry-over from other donors' samples. Sequenced: naive CD4+ T cells from PBMCs. The subset denotes: CD45RA+ positively selected.

The CDR3 nucleotides read TGTGCCAGCAGCTTGGCGGGAGGGCCGACAGATACGCAGTATTTT. Amino acid sequence: CASSLAGGPTDTQYF. The chain uses TRBV7-3 and TRBJ2-3; TRBD2 matches at 9 bases. V shed 3 bases, J shed 3 bases, and the junction held 4 bases outside the gene matches. Germline V gives CDR1 SGHTA, CDR2 FQGTGA. CDR3 length: 15 residues.